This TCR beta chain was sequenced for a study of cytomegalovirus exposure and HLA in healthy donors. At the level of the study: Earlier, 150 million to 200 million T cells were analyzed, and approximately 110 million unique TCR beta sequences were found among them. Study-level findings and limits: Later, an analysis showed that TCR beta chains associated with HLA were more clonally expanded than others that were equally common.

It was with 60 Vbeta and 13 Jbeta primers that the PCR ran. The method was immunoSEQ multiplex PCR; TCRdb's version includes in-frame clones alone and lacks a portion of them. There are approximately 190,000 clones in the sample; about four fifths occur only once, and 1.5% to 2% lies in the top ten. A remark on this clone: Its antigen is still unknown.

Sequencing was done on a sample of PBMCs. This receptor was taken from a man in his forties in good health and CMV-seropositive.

The CDR3 sequence: CASSLDRIYEQYF. CDR3 nucleotides: TGCGCCAGCAGCTTGGACAGGATTTACGAGCAGTACTTC. The V gene is TRBV5-1, the J gene TRBJ2-7; weak D call: TRBD1 (5 bases). Germline assignment: CDR1 SGHRS and CDR2 YFSETQ. V lost 0 bases and J lost 4, with 8 bases in between. This CDR3 has 13 amino acids. The whole variable domain, filled in from reference TRBV5-1 and TRBJ2-7, reads KAGVTQTPRYLIKTRGQQVTLSCSPISGHRSVSWYQQTPGQGLQFLFEYFSETQRNKGNFPGRFSGRQFSNSRSEMNVSTLELGDSALYLCASSLDRIYEQYFGPGTRLTVT.